The 2 T cell receptor beta chains below all came from one sample that was sequenced in a study of T cell responses to AZD1222 COVID-19 vaccine. Assay: immunoSEQ multiplex PCR; the TCRdb copy retains only in-frame clones and omits some. The sample has 150,000 to 190,000 clones; 80% to 90% are singletons. Source: peripheral blood, taken after recovery from COVID-19. Source of these receptors: an adult who had recovered from COVID-19.

The chain is built from TRBV4-1 and TRBJ2-2; possible D gene TRBD2, 5 bases. The germline V gene has CDR1 MGHRA and CDR2 YSYEKL. CDR3 size: 17 residues. V was pared by 0 bases and J by 7 bases, with 18 bases between. CDR3 sequence reads: CASSQDPSYEGRGELFF. CDR3 sequence (DNA): TGCGCCAGCAGCCAAGACCCTTCGTATGAGGGTCGCGGGGAGCTGTTTTTT.

This clone was observed once. This chain uses TRBV9 with TRBJ1-1; D is unclear. Germline values: CDR1 SGDLS, CDR2 YYNGEE. This CDR3 spans 15 amino acids. The V gene lost 0 bases and the J gene lost 0 bases, with 9 bases spanning the gap. The DNA of the CDR3 is TGTGCCAGCAGCGTAGCTACCGGGCTGAACACTGAAGCTTTCTTT. It translates to CASSVATGLNTEAFF.